This T cell receptor (beta chain) came from a study of beta chain features in type 1 diabetes. Broader study findings: Moderately but significantly shorter TCRB CDR3s were found in Type 1 diabetes patients in all four CD4+ subsets.

Sequencing targeted expressed TCRB transcripts, as all isolated RNA had been reverse transcribed. Repertoires were generated with immunoSEQ multiplex PCR, while TCRdb's copy carries only in-frame clones and drops some. The sample lists 150,000 or so clones, just over 8% occurring once. A CD45RO/CCR7/CD25/CD127/CD95/CD27 panel sorted naive, central memory, regulatory and stem cell-like memory CD4+ cells. This clone showed up just a few times. The target antigen is unknown. This CDR3 has 14 amino acids. The V end lost 3 bases, the J end lost 2 bases, and 11 bases lay between the germline ends. Germline CDR1 is SGHNT and CDR2 is YYREEE (reference sequence).

The chain carries TRBV5-4 and TRBJ2-5; possible D gene TRBD1, 6 bases. The TCR originated in a woman under 30 with type 1 diabetes. The sequenced material came from central memory CD4+ T cells from blood. The CDR3 DNA sequence: TGTGCCAGCAGCTCGGGACAAAGTCAAGAGACCCAGTACTTC. The encoded protein is CASSSGQSQETQYF.